In this sample, the clone carrying this TCR beta chain turned up a few times. Antigen unknown. This specimen comes from a study of type 1 regulatory T cells. About the research overall: This in vitro CD4 product, T-allo10, is enriched for Tr1 cells and alloantigen-specific. Study-level findings and limits: Compared with non-type 1 regulatory T cells, type 1 regulatory T cells showed a more restricted TCR repertoire.

The CDR3 contains 15 residues. Looked up from germline, CDR1 is SGHRS and CDR2 is YFSETQ. The V end was cut by 2 bases, the J end by 0 bases, with 11 bases between. TCRdb reprocessed the reads with MiXCR, giving one entry per CDR3 protein. The repertoire has about 71,000 distinct CDR3 sequences, under 25% of them found once; the top ten carry 8.3%. The clonotype originates from a human donor in good health. The sequencing sample was made of cultured type 1 regulatory T (Tr1) cells, either the whole culture or a sorted fraction (not recorded which). The chain joins TRBV5-1 to TRBJ1-1; D is unclear. For the CDR3, the DNA is TGCGCCAGCAGCTTTTCATCAGGCTTGAACACTGAAGCTTTCTTT. Translation gives CASSFSSGLNTEAFF.